The 25 T cell receptor beta chains below all came from one sample that was sequenced in a study of response to subunit inactivated influenza vaccine. TCRdb processed the RT-PCR reads anew with MiXCR; each CDR3 protein has one entry. The sample holds some 500,000 distinct CDR3 sequences, about 25% seen once. The source material was CD4+ T cells sorted from PBMCs, sampled roughly 5 days after vaccination. These receptor sequences come from a man in his fifties or sixties who received an inactivated influenza vaccine.

This clonotype appeared a few times. This chain joins TRBV5-6 and TRBJ1-2; a possible D gene is TRBD1 (6 bases). Trimming left V 3 bases short and J 7 bases short, with 7 bases between. CDR1 SGHDT and CDR2 YYEEEE come from the germline V gene. This CDR3 region has 11 residues. The CDR3 nucleotides are TGTGCCAGCAGCTCGGACAGTGGCTACACCTTC. It codes for CASSSDSGYTF.

The rearrangement uses TRBV12-3 or TRBV12-4 and TRBJ2-5; 9 nucleotides line up with TRBD2. The CDR3 has 15 residues. Unmatched junction bases numbered 5, after V lost 3 bases and J lost 3 bases. CDR3 nucleotide sequence: TGTGCCAGCAGTTTGCGCTGCGGGGGGGAAGAGACCCAGTACTTC. Residues: CASSLRCGGEETQYF.

This clonotype was seen only a few times. The V call is TRBV10-2, the J call TRBJ2-4; 8 bases align to TRBD1. The junction had 4 bases not matched to a gene; V was cut back by 0 bases and J by 0 bases. This CDR3 has 17 residues. Germline CDR1 is WSHSY and CDR2 is SAAADI. CDR3 sequence: CASSESWTGLAKNIQYF. CDR3 nucleotides: TGCGCCAGCAGTGAGTCCTGGACAGGGCTAGCCAAAAACATTCAGTACTTC.

This clonotype has ten or more counts. The rearrangement joins TRBV9 to TRBJ1-5, with unresolved D. Trimming cost V 0 bases and J 4 bases, with 5 bases left between them. The CDR3 runs to 13 residues. CDR1 and CDR2 (germline): SGDLS, YYNGEE. The CDR3 sequence is CASSVGPNQPQHF. The CDR3 bases are TGTGCCAGCAGCGTAGGCCCGAATCAGCCCCAGCATTTT.

The gene calls are TRBV7-2 and TRBJ2-1; no definite D call. V shed 1 base and J shed 9 bases, with 10 bases lying between them. The CDR3 is 13 amino acids. Germline assignment: CDR1 SGHTA and CDR2 FQGNSA. CDR3 in amino acids: CASSLVLGGEQFF. The CDR3, as DNA: TGTGCCAGCAGCTTAGTGTTAGGCGGTGAGCAGTTCTTC.

The chain links TRBV20-1 to TRBJ2-5; 16 bases agree with TRBD2. J lost 4 bases, V lost 6 bases, and 2 bases had no gene match. The germline gives CDR1 DFQATT, CDR2 SNEGSKA (reference sequence). The CDR3 sequence is 14 residues long. This CDR3 is CSAGTSGGGETQYF. The CDR3 DNA sequence: TGCAGTGCCGGGACTAGCGGGGGGGGAGAGACCCAGTACTTC.

This rearrangement joins TRBV27 to TRBJ2-1; possibly TRBD1 for D (6 bases). The germline V and J ends were trimmed by 6 bases and 0 bases, with 12 bases remaining between them. Germline lookup yields CDR1 MNHEY and CDR2 SMNVEV (reference sequence). CDR3 length equals 15 residues. The CDR3 here is CASSRGRGSYNEQFF. CDR3 bases: TGTGCCAGCAGCAGGGGCAGGGGCTCCTACAATGAGCAGTTCTTC.

This clonotype has more than one count but fewer than ten. The gene calls are TRBV15 and TRBJ2-7, with TRBD1 matching 7 bases. CDR3 length equals 15 residues. V lost 5 bases to trimming and J lost 2 bases; unmatched junction nucleotides: 9. Germline V lookup: CDR1 LNHNV, CDR2 YYDKDF (reference sequence). Here the CDR3 reads CATSGRDSPTYEQYF. CDR3 DNA sequence: TGTGCCACCAGCGGCCGGGACAGTCCCACCTACGAGCAGTACTTC.

The chain couples TRBV7-2 to TRBJ2-7; D perhaps matches TRBD1 (6 bases). Germline lookup yields CDR1 SGHTA and CDR2 FQGNSA. V was trimmed by 7 bases and J by 5 bases, leaving 9 bases between them. This CDR3 is built from 11 residues. This CDR3 reads CASTRGNEQYF. CDR3 nucleotide sequence: TGTGCCAGCACCAGGGGAAACGAGCAGTACTTC.

The CDR3: CASSYRAGGAGDTQYF. The CDR3 bases are TGTGCCAGCAGTTACCGGGCCGGGGGGGCCGGGGATACGCAGTATTTT. The genes are TRBV6-2 or TRBV6-3 and TRBJ2-3, with 8 positions matching TRBD2. With 2 bases clipped from V and 6 bases from J, the junction kept 10 bases outside the gene matches. Germline V gives CDR1 MNHEY, CDR2 SVGEGT. The CDR3 is 16 residues long.

This chain links TRBV20-1 with TRBJ2-3; 8 positions match TRBD1. Losses at the gene ends were 4 bases for V and 2 bases for J; bases not matched to a gene: 8. The CDR3 loop spans 15 amino acids. Looked up from germline, CDR1 is DFQATT and CDR2 is SNEGSKA (reference sequence). DNA for the CDR3: TGCAGTGCTACCCGACAGGGGCGAACCACAGATACGCAGTATTTT. Its protein is CSATRQGRTTDTQYF.

This clonotype was observed a few times. V usage is TRBV5-1 and J usage is TRBJ2-5, with TRBD2 as a possible D gene (6 bases). CDR1 SGHRS and CDR2 YFSETQ come from the germline V gene. V lost 4 bases and J 3 bases, leaving 13 bases between the germline ends. CDR3 size: 14 residues. The DNA for the CDR3 is TGCGCCAGCAGCAGTAGCGGATTAAAAGAGACCCAGTACTTC. Amino acids: CASSSSGLKETQYF. Drawing the rest from reference TRBV5-1 and TRBJ2-5, the complete variable domain is KAGVTQTPRYLIKTRGQQVTLSCSPISGHRSVSWYQQTPGQGLQFLFEYFSETQRNKGNFPGRFSGRQFSNSRSEMNVSTLELGDSALYLCASSSSGLKETQYFGPGTRLLVL.

This clonotype has a count of ten or more. The chain couples TRBV12-3 or TRBV12-4 to TRBJ1-4; possibly TRBD1 for D (6 bases). The V end lost 5 bases, the J end lost 2 bases, and 15 bases lay between the germline ends. The CDR3 extends over 16 amino acids. DNA for the CDR3: TGTGCCAGCAGTCCCGCTCACAGGGTGACTAATGAAAAACTGTTTTTT. Translating gives CASSPAHRVTNEKLFF.

This clonotype has just a few counts. This chain links TRBV7-6 with TRBJ2-1; D perhaps matches TRBD1 (6 bases). The V and J ends lost 0 bases and 3 bases respectively, with 12 bases between them. This CDR3 comprises 16 residues. In germline, CDR1 is SGHVS, CDR2 FNYEAQ. DNA for the CDR3: TGTGCCAGCAGCTTAGCGAGCCAGGGGCGCTACAATGAGCAGTTCTTC. Amino acids: CASSLASQGRYNEQFF.

Only a few counts were recorded for this clonotype. This chain joins TRBV15 and TRBJ2-1, with TRBD2 identical over 9 bases. Germline-derived CDR1 and CDR2 are LNHNV and YYDKDF (reference sequence). Trimming cost V 8 bases and J 7 bases; bases outside gene matches: 24. The CDR3 has 19 amino acids. The CDR3 protein is CATRSSPGLATYSWNEQFF. The CDR3 nucleotides read TGTGCCACCCGAAGCTCACCCGGACTAGCGACTTACTCGTGGAATGAGCAGTTCTTC.

The chain links TRBV6-2 or TRBV6-3 to TRBJ2-7; TRBD1 is a possible D gene (5 bases). From germline, CDR1 is MNHEY and CDR2 SVGEGT. The germline V and J ends were trimmed by 7 bases and 2 bases, with 18 bases remaining between them. There are 15 residues in the CDR3. CDR3 region: CASTTDREIPYEQYF. The CDR3 bases are TGTGCCAGCACCACAGACAGAGAGATTCCCTACGAGCAGTACTTC.

This clonotype was counted a few times. The chain is built from TRBV24-1 and TRBJ2-7; possible D gene TRBD1, 6 bases. V lost 4 bases, J lost 4 bases, and 16 bases lay in between. Per germline, CDR1 KGHDR and CDR2 SFDVKD. The CDR3 is 15 amino acids. CDR3 DNA: TGTGCCACCAGTGACCCTATGACAGGATTTTACGAGCAGTACTTC. This sequence encodes CATSDPMTGFYEQYF.

This clonotype was seen a few times. CDR3 protein: CASSISGHQETQYF. The CDR3 bases are TGTGCCAGCAGTATCAGCGGACACCAAGAGACCCAGTACTTC. The genes are TRBV12-3 or TRBV12-4 and TRBJ2-5; possible D gene TRBD2, 5 bases. This CDR3 contains 14 residues. V lost 5 bases to trimming and J lost 0 bases, with 10 bases between them.

The chain has TRBV20-1 and TRBJ2-3, with TRBD1 matching 9 bases. The CDR3 covers 15 residues. CDR1 and CDR2 (germline): DFQATT, SNEGSKA (reference sequence). Germline trimming cut 0 bases from V and 6 bases from J; bases unmatched to any gene: 7. The CDR3 loop is CSARDITGGWDTQYF. In DNA, the CDR3 is TGCAGTGCTAGAGATATAACAGGGGGCTGGGATACGCAGTATTTT.

The chain joins TRBV10-3 to TRBJ2-1, with TRBD2 as a possible D gene (5 bases). Germline loops: CDR1 ENHRY, CDR2 SYGVKD. The CDR3 has 16 amino acids. V lost 0 bases and J 0 bases, leaving 9 bases between the germline ends. CDR3 DNA sequence: TGTGCCATCAGTGAGTCGACGGGAAACTCCTACAATGAGCAGTTCTTC. Translation: CAISESTGNSYNEQFF.

V usage is TRBV11-2 and J usage is TRBJ2-1, with 9 bases matching TRBD1. The CDR3 runs to 19 residues. V lost 2 bases and J lost 4; bases outside the gene matches: 15. CDR1 is SGHAT, CDR2 FQNNGV, per germline. The CDR3 is CASSLQLYRGRVRYNEQFF. The CDR3 DNA is TGTGCCAGCAGCTTACAGCTTTACAGGGGGCGGGTGAGGTACAATGAGCAGTTCTTC.

The chain couples TRBV7-2 to TRBJ2-5; D not certain. This CDR3 is built from 14 residues. Deletions cut 5 bases from V and 7 bases from J, with 17 bases between. Germline values: CDR1 SGHTA, CDR2 FQGNSA. The CDR3 DNA is TGTGCCAGCAGCCCCATCCCTAGGTCTGGGACCCAGTACTTC. Its protein is CASSPIPRSGTQYF.

The chain employs TRBV20-1 and TRBJ2-1; 9 positions agree with TRBD1. With 4 bases clipped from V and 0 bases from J, the junction kept 4 bases outside the gene matches. Germline CDR1 reads DFQATT; CDR2 reads SNEGSKA (reference sequence). The CDR3 loop spans 15 amino acids. In DNA form, the CDR3 reads TGCAGTGCTATCCCGGGACAGGGCTCCTACAATGAGCAGTTCTTC. Protein product: CSAIPGQGSYNEQFF.

The CDR3 here is CASSLLGGSGANVLTF. CDR3 nucleotides: TGTGCCAGCAGCTTATTGGGCGGCTCTGGGGCCAACGTCCTGACTTTC. The chain uses TRBV7-3 and TRBJ2-6, with D hard to call. Trimming took off 2 bases at V and 0 bases at J, with 8 bases between the two ends. There are 16 residues in the CDR3. Germline CDR1 is SGHTA and CDR2 is FQGTGA.

The genes are TRBV3-1 and TRBJ2-3; the D is unclear. Trimming stripped 0 bases from V and 3 bases from J, with 13 bases between. Germline-derived CDR1 and CDR2 are LGHDT and YNNKEL (reference sequence). The CDR3 extends over 16 amino acids. The CDR3 here is CASSQEADIPTDTQYF. In nucleotides, the CDR3 is TGTGCCAGCAGCCAAGAGGCAGACATACCTACAGATACGCAGTATTTT.